This T cell receptor beta chain came from a study of cytomegalovirus exposure and HLA in healthy donors. Study-wide results and limits: It was about 150 TCR beta chains that were listed as cytomegalovirus-associated. The dataset shows that most TCR sequences were rare, while some public TCRs occurred in many donors.

The CDR3 runs to 15 residues. Germline V lookup: CDR1 LNHDA, CDR2 SQIVND (reference sequence). The trim removed 4 bases at V and 0 bases at J, leaving 3 bases unmatched. TCRdb keeps only in-frame clones here, not all; method: immunoSEQ multiplex PCR. Of under 75,000 clones in the sample, 90% to 97% were seen once. Of note for this clone: Its antigen is not known.

The V gene is TRBV19, the J gene TRBJ2-1; 7 bases fit TRBD2. Sequenced sample: PBMCs. This clonotype was sampled from a woman aged 18-30 years in good health and CMV-seronegative. The CDR3 DNA is TGTGCCAGTAGTACGAGCGGGGCCTCCTACAATGAGCAGTTCTTC. Translation: CASSTSGASYNEQFF.